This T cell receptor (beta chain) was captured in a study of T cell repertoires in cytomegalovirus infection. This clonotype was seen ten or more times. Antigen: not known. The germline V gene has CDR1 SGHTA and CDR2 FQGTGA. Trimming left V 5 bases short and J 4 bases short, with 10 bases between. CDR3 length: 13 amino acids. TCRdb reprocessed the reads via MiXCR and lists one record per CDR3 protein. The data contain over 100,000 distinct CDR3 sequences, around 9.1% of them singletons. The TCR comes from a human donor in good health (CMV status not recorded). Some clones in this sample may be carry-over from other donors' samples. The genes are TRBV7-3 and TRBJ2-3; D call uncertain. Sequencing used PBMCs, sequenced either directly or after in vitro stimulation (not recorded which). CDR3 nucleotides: TGTGCCAGCAGCCGGGCGTACGCAGATACGCAGTATTTT. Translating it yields CASSRAYADTQYF.